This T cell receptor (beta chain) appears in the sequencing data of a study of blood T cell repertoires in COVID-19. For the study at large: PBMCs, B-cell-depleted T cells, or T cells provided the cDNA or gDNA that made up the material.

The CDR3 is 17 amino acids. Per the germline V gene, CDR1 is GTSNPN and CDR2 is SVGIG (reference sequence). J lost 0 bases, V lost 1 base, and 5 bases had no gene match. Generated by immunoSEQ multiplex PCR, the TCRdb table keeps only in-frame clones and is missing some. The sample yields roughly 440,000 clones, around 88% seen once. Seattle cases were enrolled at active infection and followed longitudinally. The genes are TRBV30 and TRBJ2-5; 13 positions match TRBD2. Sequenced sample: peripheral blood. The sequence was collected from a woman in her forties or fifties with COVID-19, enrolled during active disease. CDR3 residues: CAWSEITSGGDQETQYF. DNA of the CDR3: TGTGCCTGGAGTGAAATCACTAGCGGGGGGGACCAAGAGACCCAGTACTTC. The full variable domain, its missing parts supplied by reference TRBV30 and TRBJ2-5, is SQTIHQWPATLVQPVGSPLSLECTVEGTSNPNLYWYRQAAGRGLQLLFYSVGIGQISSEVPQNLSASRPQDRQFILSSKKLLLSDSGFYLCAWSEITSGGDQETQYFGPGTRLLVL.